These 19 T cell receptor beta chains share one sample of origin, sequenced in a study of blood T cells in healthy people across ages. A J-beta primer mix and a sample-barcoded 5' primer were used in a second PCR of about 7 to 12 cycles. MiXCR, applied by TCRdb to the 5' RACE reads, yields one record per CDR3 protein. Among approximately 2,000,000 distinct CDR3 sequences listed, approximately 39% were seen once. Source material: blood. These receptors came from a human donor in good health.

The table lists this clonotype with a few counts. The J gene is TRBJ2-7, the V gene TRBV29-1; tentatively, D is TRBD1 (5 bases). This CDR3 region has 13 residues. Germline CDR1 reads SQVTM; CDR2 reads ANQGSEA. V dropped 4 bases and J dropped 2 bases, with 12 bases sitting between them. Here the CDR3 reads CSVVPGITYEQYF. CDR3 sequence (DNA): TGCAGCGTTGTGCCAGGGATTACCTACGAGCAGTACTTC.

This chain links TRBV7-2 with TRBJ1-1; D is ambiguous. V lost 1 base and J 4 bases, leaving 16 bases between the germline ends. The CDR3 contains 16 residues. The germline V gene has CDR1 SGHTA and CDR2 FQGNSA. Here the CDR3 DNA reads TGTGCCAGCAGCTTAGTTGATGGTATGGGCTTCACTGAAGCTTTCTTT. Its translation is CASSLVDGMGFTEAFF.

The rearrangement joins TRBV15 to TRBJ2-7; D is unresolved. CDR1 LNHNV and CDR2 YYDKDF come from the germline V gene (reference sequence). This CDR3 has 13 amino acids. V was pared by 3 bases and J by 7 bases, with 13 bases between. CDR3 sequence: CATSREKVGEQYF. CDR3 DNA: TGTGCCACCAGCAGGGAAAAAGTAGGTGAGCAGTACTTC.

The rearrangement uses TRBV11-2 and TRBJ2-1, with TRBD2 identical over 7 bases. Germline V lookup: CDR1 SGHAT, CDR2 FQNNGV. J was trimmed by 1 base and V by 5 bases; bases with no gene match: 5. The CDR3 is 15 amino acids. The chain's CDR3 is CASSQSGESYNEQFF. In nucleotides, the CDR3 is TGTGCCAGCAGCCAGAGCGGGGAGTCCTACAATGAGCAGTTCTTC.

Comment on this clonotype: The germline gene is not matched at one end of the junction; a read error may be the cause. The V and J genes are TRBV6-1 and TRBJ2-3; TRBD2 aligns across 7 bases. The CDR3 has 17 amino acids. Germline V gene lookup returns CDR1 MNHNS and CDR2 SASEGT. CDR3 DNA sequence: TGTGCCGGCAGTGATTCGGGACTACCGGATAAGGGAGATACGCAGTATTTT. It is translated as CAGSDSGLPDKGDTQYF.

The J gene is TRBJ2-1, the V gene TRBV9; 10 nucleotides align to TRBD1. The CDR3 has 13 amino acids. The ends lost 4 bases at V and 9 bases at J; junction bases unmatched: 4. The V gene's germline CDR1 is SGDLS and CDR2 YYNGEE. The DNA for the CDR3 is TGTGCCAGCAGCCGACAGGGGGCCAGTGAGCAGTTCTTC. Residues: CASSRQGASEQFF.

With regard to this clonotype: Without the conserved terminal phenylalanine or tryptophan, this CDR3 likely stems from a read error. The V gene is TRBV7-3, the J gene TRBJ2-1; D may be TRBD1 (5 bases). The CDR3 runs 14 residues. V lost 3 bases, J lost 5 bases, and 11 bases lay in between. From germline, CDR1 is SGHTA and CDR2 FQGTGA. CDR3 sequence (DNA): TGTGCCAGCAGCTTCAGGGCAGTAGACAATGAGCAGTTCGTC. This gives the protein CASSFRAVDNEQFV.

This chain joins TRBV7-3 and TRBJ1-4, with D unclear. From germline, CDR1 is SGHTA and CDR2 FQGTGA. Trimming stripped 10 bases from V and 7 bases from J, with 10 bases between. The CDR3 totals 11 residues. The CDR3 DNA reads TGTGCCAACCCAGTGACTGAAAAACTGTTTTTT. The encoded protein is CANPVTEKLFF.

V gene TRBV7-2 combines with J gene TRBJ2-7, with D unclear. CDR3 length: 16 amino acids. Trimming removed 1 base from V and 0 bases from J, with 13 bases in between. Germline values: CDR1 SGHTA, CDR2 FQGNSA. The CDR3 loop is CASSLEPGRLSYEQYF. The CDR3 DNA reads as TGTGCCAGCAGCTTAGAGCCCGGCAGGCTCTCCTACGAGCAGTACTTC.

The count of this clonotype is one. The V call is TRBV5-1, the J call TRBJ2-7; no firm D call. This CDR3 has 15 residues. The germline gives CDR1 SGHRS, CDR2 YFSETQ. The V and J ends lost 1 base and 1 base respectively, with 12 bases between them. For the CDR3, the DNA is TGCGCCAGCAGCTTGCAGAGACCTACTTCCTACGAGCAGTACTTC. Translation: CASSLQRPTSYEQYF.

This clonotype was counted a single time. V usage is TRBV20-1 and J usage is TRBJ1-5, with D tentatively TRBD1 (5 bases). Trimming removed 0 bases at V and 4 bases at J, with 16 bases between. This CDR3 region has 16 residues. Germline CDR1 reads DFQATT; CDR2 reads SNEGSKA (reference sequence). The CDR3 here is CSARDGGRGENQPQHF. The CDR3 coding sequence is TGCAGTGCTAGAGATGGAGGGCGGGGGGAGAATCAGCCCCAGCATTTT.

The chain employs TRBV29-1 and TRBJ2-3; D is undetermined. Germline CDR1 SQVTM, CDR2 ANQGSEA. The CDR3 runs to 12 residues. V gave up 6 bases and J gave up 6 bases, with 13 bases separating them. The DNA for the CDR3 is TGCAGCGTCAACCCGTCCTTGGATACGCAGTATTTT. This sequence encodes CSVNPSLDTQYF.

This clonotype showed up just a few times. V usage is TRBV29-1 and J usage is TRBJ2-6; 8 positions match TRBD1. The V segment lost 4 bases and the J segment 1 base; nucleotides outside the gene matches: 3. CDR3 length: 15 residues. The germline CDR1 and CDR2 sequences are SQVTM and ANQGSEA. The CDR3 loop is CSVGTGRSGANVLTF. CDR3 nucleotide sequence: TGCAGCGTTGGGACAGGGAGGTCTGGGGCCAACGTCCTGACTTTC.

This rearrangement joins TRBV6-1 to TRBJ2-1, with a weak D call TRBD2 (7 bases). The length of the CDR3 is 18 residues. CDR1 is MNHNS and CDR2 is SASEGT in the germline V gene. V was trimmed by 7 bases and J by 2 bases, leaving 24 bases between them. CDR3 nucleotide sequence: TGTGCCAGCAAGGGAGGGGGAGGGGGTCGGAGGACCTACAATGAGCAGTTCTTC. Translating it yields CASKGGGGGRRTYNEQFF.

The chain has TRBV4-2 and TRBJ1-3; 10 positions match TRBD1. The length of the CDR3 is 18 residues. Germline V lookup: CDR1 LGHNA, CDR2 YNFKEQ. V gave up 0 bases and J gave up 2 bases; unmatched junction bases: 7. DNA of the CDR3: TGTGCCAGCAGCCAAGATTCGACAGGGGGCGCGGCTGGAAACACCATATATTTT. Its protein product is CASSQDSTGGAAGNTIYF.

The V gene is TRBV12-3 or TRBV12-4, the J gene TRBJ2-7, with TRBD1 identical over 7 bases. The CDR3 loop spans 16 amino acids. Losses at the gene ends were 9 bases for V and 2 bases for J; bases not matched to a gene: 16. CDR3 nucleotide sequence: TGTGCCAGTGAAGGGACAGCGCATTCCACACCCTACGAGCAGTACTTC. Protein sequence: CASEGTAHSTPYEQYF.

With regard to this clonotype: The junction departs from the called germline gene at one end, perhaps through a read error. The CDR3 region is CASSPTSSEANVLTF. The DNA of the CDR3 is TGTGCCAGCAGCCCCACGAGCTCTGAGGCCAACGTCCTGACTTTC. The gene calls are TRBV4-2 and TRBJ2-6; no clear D gene. The CDR3 is 15 residues long. The germline CDR1 and CDR2 sequences are LGHNA and YNFKEQ.

The chain has TRBV27 and TRBJ1-6; D is possibly TRBD1 (5 bases). V was shortened by 7 bases and J by 7 bases, with 14 bases between the two germline ends. This CDR3 spans 14 amino acids. Looked up from germline, CDR1 is MNHEY and CDR2 is SMNVEV (reference sequence). The CDR3 protein is CASKYGGWNSPLHF. The DNA for the CDR3 is TGTGCCAGCAAATATGGGGGGTGGAATTCACCCCTCCACTTT.

The genes are TRBV12-3 or TRBV12-4 and TRBJ1-5; 12 bases align to TRBD1. The CDR3 extends over 15 amino acids. V lost 5 bases to trimming and J lost 6 bases; unmatched junction nucleotides: 5. The CDR3 spells CASSPGQGASQPQHF. The CDR3 DNA follows: TGTGCCAGCAGTCCGGGACAGGGGGCTTCTCAGCCCCAGCATTTT.